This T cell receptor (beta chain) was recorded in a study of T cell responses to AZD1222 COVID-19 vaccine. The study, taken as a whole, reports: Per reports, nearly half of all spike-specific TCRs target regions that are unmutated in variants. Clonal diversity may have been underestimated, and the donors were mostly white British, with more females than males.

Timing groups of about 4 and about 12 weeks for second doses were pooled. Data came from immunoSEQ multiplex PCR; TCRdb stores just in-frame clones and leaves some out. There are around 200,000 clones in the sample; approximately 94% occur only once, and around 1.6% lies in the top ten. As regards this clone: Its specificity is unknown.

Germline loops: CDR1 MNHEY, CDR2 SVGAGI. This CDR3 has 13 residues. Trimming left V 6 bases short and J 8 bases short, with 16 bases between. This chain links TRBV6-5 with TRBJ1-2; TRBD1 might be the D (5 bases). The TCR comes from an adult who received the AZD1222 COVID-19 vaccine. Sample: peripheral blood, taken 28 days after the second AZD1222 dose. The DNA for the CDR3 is TGTGCCAGCAGGTGGCAGGGAGTGGAGGGCTACACCTTC. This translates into CASRWQGVEGYTF.